Listed below are T cell receptor beta chains from one sample, sequenced in a study of graft-versus-host responses after intestinal transplantation. Method: immunoSEQ multiplex PCR; TCRdb's copy keeps in-frame clones and lacks some. The profile shows under 85,000 clones, around 90% of them singletons. No antigen is known for these receptors. Source: unstimulated CD8+ T cells sorted from spleen or lymph node cells, taken before intestinal transplant. Source of these receptors: a human donor who received an intestinal transplant. Both conserved end residues are part of each CDR3. Fields, in order: CDR3 length, D gene, J gene, clone size, V gene, CDR3 DNA, CDR3 protein. A D gene is named only where the DNA matches it firmly. For some rows the clone size is stated as once, few or many, or as a class when expanded; others skip it.

len: 14
d_gene: TRBD1
j_gene: TRBJ2-7
abundance: -
v_gene: TRBV19
CDR3nt: TGTGCCAGTAGTCCGGGACAGGGAGTGTACGAGCAGTACTTC
CDR3aa: CASSPGQGVYEQYF

len: 13
d_gene: -
j_gene: TRBJ2-2
abundance: -
v_gene: TRBV7-3
CDR3nt: TGTGCCAGCAGCTTAACCGGCACCGGGGAGCTGTTTTTT
CDR3aa: CASSLTGTGELFF

len: 15
d_gene: -
j_gene: TRBJ2-7
abundance: -
v_gene: TRBV19
CDR3nt: TGTGCCAGTAGTATTGGGGCAGCGAGCTCCTACGAGCAGTACTTC
CDR3aa: CASSIGAASSYEQYF

len: 13
d_gene: -
j_gene: TRBJ1-3
abundance: -
v_gene: TRBV5-4
CDR3nt: TGTGCCAGCAGCCCTAAAACTGGAAACACCATATATTTT
CDR3aa: CASSPKTGNTIYF

len: 16
d_gene: -
j_gene: TRBJ2-5
abundance: -
v_gene: TRBV25-1
CDR3nt: TGTGTCAGCCAGACCGGCGGGGTAAGCTACCAAGAGACCCAGTACTTC
CDR3aa: CVSQTGGVSYQETQYF

len: 14
d_gene: TRBD1
j_gene: TRBJ2-7
abundance: -
v_gene: TRBV6-5
CDR3nt: TGTGCCAGCAGCCCCGGGACAGGGTTTTACGAGCAGTACTTC
CDR3aa: CASSPGTGFYEQYF

len: 11
d_gene: -
j_gene: TRBJ2-7
abundance: -
v_gene: TRBV6-1
CDR3nt: TGTGCCAGCATAGAGAGGAACGAGCAGTACTTC
CDR3aa: CASIERNEQYF

len: 12
d_gene: -
j_gene: TRBJ1-3
abundance: -
v_gene: TRBV2
CDR3nt: TGTGCCAGCAGTCAAGGGGAGTACACCATATATTTT
CDR3aa: CASSQGEYTIYF

len: 13
d_gene: TRBD1
j_gene: TRBJ2-1
abundance: -
v_gene: TRBV9
CDR3nt: TGTGCCAGCAGCGTAGGGACAGGGGATGAGCAGTTCTTC
CDR3aa: CASSVGTGDEQFF

len: 16
d_gene: -
j_gene: TRBJ2-1
abundance: -
v_gene: TRBV19
CDR3nt: TGTGCCAGTAGTAGGGGGTGGGGGGACTCCTACAATGAGCAGTTCTTC
CDR3aa: CASSRGWGDSYNEQFF

len: 14
d_gene: TRBD2
j_gene: TRBJ2-2
abundance: once
v_gene: TRBV9
CDR3nt: TGTGCCAGCAGCCCACCGGGGGGGACCGGGGAGCTGTTTTTT
CDR3aa: CASSPPGGTGELFF

len: 14
d_gene: -
j_gene: TRBJ1-4
abundance: -
v_gene: TRBV10-3
CDR3nt: TGTGCCATCAGTGCCCTTGGGGCGTCGGAAAAACTGTTTTTT
CDR3aa: CAISALGASEKLFF

len: 14
d_gene: -
j_gene: TRBJ1-2
abundance: few
v_gene: TRBV13
CDR3nt: TGTGCCAGCAGCCCCGGGGGGGCGGTCTATGGCTACACCTTC
CDR3aa: CASSPGGAVYGYTF

len: 16
d_gene: -
j_gene: TRBJ1-1
abundance: -
v_gene: TRBV4-1
CDR3nt: TGCGCCAGCAGCCCCTGGGGGGTCAACATGAACACTGAAGCTTTCTTT
CDR3aa: CASSPWGVNMNTEAFF

len: 13
d_gene: -
j_gene: TRBJ2-7
abundance: -
v_gene: TRBV7-6
CDR3nt: TGTGCCAGCAGCCTAGGGGGGCGAGGAGAGCAGTACTTC
CDR3aa: CASSLGGRGEQYF

len: 15
d_gene: -
j_gene: TRBJ1-1
abundance: -
v_gene: TRBV9
CDR3nt: TGTGCCAGCAGCTCCACGACAGGACAGAACACTGAAGCTTTCTTT
CDR3aa: CASSSTTGQNTEAFF

len: 13
d_gene: -
j_gene: TRBJ2-3
abundance: -
v_gene: TRBV10-3
CDR3nt: TGTGCCGGCGGGGCCCCGGGGACTGATACGCAGTATTTT
CDR3aa: CAGGAPGTDTQYF

len: 12
d_gene: -
j_gene: TRBJ1-4
abundance: -
v_gene: TRBV27
CDR3nt: TGTGCCAGCAGTTCCGGGGGATTGGGACTGTTTTTT
CDR3aa: CASSSGGLGLFF

len: 14
d_gene: TRBD2
j_gene: TRBJ2-5
abundance: -
v_gene: TRBV13
CDR3nt: TGTGCCAGCAGCCCCTCGGGACTAGGGGAGACCCAGTACTTC
CDR3aa: CASSPSGLGETQYF

len: 12
d_gene: TRBD1
j_gene: TRBJ1-2
abundance: -
v_gene: TRBV29-1
CDR3nt: TGCAGCGCCCGGACAGGGGTCGGGGGCTACACCTTC
CDR3aa: CSARTGVGGYTF

len: 14
d_gene: -
j_gene: TRBJ1-5
abundance: -
v_gene: TRBV6-5
CDR3nt: TGTGCCAGCAGGCGGGGGCAATTATCTCAGCCCCAGCATTTT
CDR3aa: CASRRGQLSQPQHF

len: 13
d_gene: -
j_gene: TRBJ1-6
abundance: once
v_gene: TRBV9
CDR3nt: TGTGCCAGCAACGGAGATAATAATTCACCCCTCCACTTT
CDR3aa: CASNGDNNSPLHF

len: 14
d_gene: -
j_gene: TRBJ1-4
abundance: -
v_gene: TRBV11-2
CDR3nt: TGTGCCAGCACCCCGAGGGCAACTAATGAAAAACTGTTTTTT
CDR3aa: CASTPRATNEKLFF

len: 16
d_gene: TRBD2
j_gene: TRBJ2-1
abundance: -
v_gene: TRBV7-6
CDR3nt: TGTGCCAGCAGCTTGGTACTAGCGGGGGGGCAGGATGAGCAGTTCTTC
CDR3aa: CASSLVLAGGQDEQFF

len: 16
d_gene: TRBD1
j_gene: TRBJ1-2
abundance: -
v_gene: TRBV4-2
CDR3nt: TGTGCCAGCAGCCAAGAATCGACAGGGGGCGAATATGGCTACACCTTC
CDR3aa: CASSQESTGGEYGYTF

len: 14
d_gene: TRBD2
j_gene: TRBJ2-5
abundance: -
v_gene: TRBV27
CDR3nt: TGTGCCAGCAGTTCCCGGGAGGGACAAGAGACCCAGTACTTC
CDR3aa: CASSSREGQETQYF

len: 20
d_gene: TRBD1
j_gene: TRBJ1-4
abundance: -
v_gene: TRBV13
CDR3nt: TGTGCCAGCAGCTTAGTGGGGACAGGGGGTCCAACGACCCTTAATGAAAAACTGTTTTTT
CDR3aa: CASSLVGTGGPTTLNEKLFF

len: 16
d_gene: -
j_gene: TRBJ2-3
abundance: -
v_gene: TRBV10-2
CDR3nt: TGCGCCAGCAGTGAGTTGGCCCCCAGGGGCACAGATACGCAGTATTTT
CDR3aa: CASSELAPRGTDTQYF

len: 11
d_gene: -
j_gene: TRBJ1-2
abundance: once
v_gene: TRBV29-1
CDR3nt: TGCAGCGTCGTAGACAGCTATGGCTACACCTTC
CDR3aa: CSVVDSYGYTF

len: 15
d_gene: TRBD2
j_gene: TRBJ2-3
abundance: -
v_gene: TRBV6-5
CDR3nt: TGTGCCAGCAACCCTAGCGGGGGACTCACAGATACGCAGTATTTT
CDR3aa: CASNPSGGLTDTQYF

len: 14
d_gene: -
j_gene: TRBJ1-4
abundance: -
v_gene: TRBV7-8
CDR3nt: TGTGCCAGCAGCTCACGGACTGACGATGAAAAACTGTTTTTT
CDR3aa: CASSSRTDDEKLFF

len: 15
d_gene: TRBD1
j_gene: TRBJ1-4
abundance: -
v_gene: TRBV5-4
CDR3nt: TGTGCCAGCAGCCCCGGACAGGCAACTAATGAAAAACTGTTTTTT
CDR3aa: CASSPGQATNEKLFF

len: 15
d_gene: TRBD1
j_gene: TRBJ1-1
abundance: -
v_gene: TRBV2
CDR3nt: TGTGCCAGCAGTGAAGGGGACAGACTGAACACTGAAGCTTTCTTT
CDR3aa: CASSEGDRLNTEAFF

len: 12
d_gene: -
j_gene: TRBJ2-3
abundance: -
v_gene: TRBV7-9
CDR3nt: TGTGCCAGCAGCTTAGACTCGGATACGCAGTATTTT
CDR3aa: CASSLDSDTQYF

len: 15
d_gene: TRBD2
j_gene: TRBJ2-1
abundance: -
v_gene: TRBV7-2
CDR3nt: TGTGCCAGCAGTCCCGAGCGGGGGGCCTACAATGAGCAGTTCTTC
CDR3aa: CASSPERGAYNEQFF

len: 14
d_gene: -
j_gene: TRBJ2-7
abundance: few
v_gene: TRBV9
CDR3nt: TGTGCCAGCAGCGCGGCGGCATCCGGCTACGAGCAGTACTTC
CDR3aa: CASSAAASGYEQYF

len: 13
d_gene: -
j_gene: TRBJ2-3
abundance: -
v_gene: TRBV19
CDR3nt: TGTGCCACGCTAGAAGGGGCAAGAGATACGCAGTATTTT
CDR3aa: CATLEGARDTQYF

len: 15
d_gene: TRBD1
j_gene: TRBJ1-2
abundance: once
v_gene: TRBV9
CDR3nt: TGTGCCAGCAGCGCGACCCAGGGGGCAAACTATGGCTACACCTTC
CDR3aa: CASSATQGANYGYTF

len: 16
d_gene: -
j_gene: TRBJ2-3
abundance: -
v_gene: TRBV9
CDR3nt: TGTGCCAGCAGCGGGGGCAGGGCGGTCCTTCATAATACGCAGTATTTT
CDR3aa: CASSGGRAVLHNTQYF

len: 16
d_gene: TRBD1
j_gene: TRBJ1-2
abundance: -
v_gene: TRBV5-4
CDR3nt: TGTGCCAGCAGCTTGGGGACAGGGGGCGCAGACTATGGCTACACCTTC
CDR3aa: CASSLGTGGADYGYTF